The T cell receptor beta chain described here comes from a study of T cells in Graves' hyperthyroidism and ophthalmopathy. Study-wide results and limits: Ophthalmopathy and stable hyperthyroidism were separated by a 13 V-J model. Blood also showed most of the thyroid clonotypes that were expanded above 0.001.

The V and J ends lost 4 bases and 5 bases respectively, with 15 bases between them. CDR3 length: 14 amino acids. The germline V gene encodes CDR1 SGHRS and CDR2 YFSETQ. There were TCR beta CDR3 regions amplified from RNA transcripts. RT-PCR in the first round (using the HTBI primer set) targeted the TCR CDR3. MiXCR, run by TCRdb on the multiplex PCR reads, gives a single entry per CDR3 protein. The data contain approximately 260,000 distinct CDR3 sequences, 15% of them singletons. Concerning this clonotype: No antigen is known for it.

Patients aged 18 to 65 had newly diagnosed hyperthyroidism lasting under 2 months. It was uncontrolled infection, other autoimmune disease, pregnancy or lactation that excluded patients. The sequenced sample was blood. The rearrangement links TRBV5-1 to TRBJ1-2, with unresolved D. The sequence was obtained from a woman aged 50 to 60 with Graves' hyperthyroidism that later progressed to Graves' ophthalmopathy. The CDR3 region is CASSQRAADYGYTF. Here the CDR3 DNA reads TGCGCCAGCAGCCAAAGGGCCGCGGATTATGGCTACACCTTC.